What follows are 14 T cell receptor beta chains derived from one specimen sequenced in a study of blood T cell repertoires in COVID-19. TCRdb's table, derived via immunoSEQ multiplex PCR, lists solely in-frame clones and lacks some. This sample carries 150,000 to 200,000 clones, roughly three quarters of them seen once, and the ten largest clones take roughly 17%. Sequencing was done on a sample of peripheral blood. The source of these receptors is a man aged 60 to 69 with active or convalescent COVID-19.

The chain links TRBV30 to TRBJ1-6; maybe TRBD1 (5 bases). The CDR3 sequence is 13 residues long. V shed 2 bases and J shed 7 bases, with 9 bases lying between them. Germline CDR1 GTSNPN, CDR2 SVGIG (reference sequence). This CDR3 is CAWSRGGNSPLHF. For the CDR3, the DNA is TGTGCCTGGAGTCGCGGGGGAAATTCACCCCTCCACTTT. Full variable domain (rest looked up from reference TRBV30 and TRBJ1-6): SQTIHQWPATLVQPVGSPLSLECTVEGTSNPNLYWYRQAAGRGLQLLFYSVGIGQISSEVPQNLSASRPQDRQFILSSKKLLLSDSGFYLCAWSRGGNSPLHFGNGTRLTVT.

The table lists this clone with a few counts. The rearrangement joins TRBV28 to TRBJ1-1, with a possible D match to TRBD1 (5 bases). This CDR3 is built from 15 residues. The ends were cut back, 5 bases at V and 0 bases at J, with 13 bases in the middle. Germline V gives CDR1 MDHEN, CDR2 SYDVKM. CDR3 loop: CASSRRGVMNTEAFF. The CDR3 DNA is TGTGCCAGCAGTCGCCGGGGGGTTATGAACACTGAAGCTTTCTTT. The full variable domain, its missing parts supplied by reference TRBV28 and TRBJ1-1, is DVKVTQSSRYLVKRTGEKVFLECVQDMDHENMFWYRQDPGLGLRLIYFSYDVKMKEKGDIPEGYSVSREKKERFSLILESASTNQTSMYLCASSRRGVMNTEAFFGQGTRLTVV.

This sequence joins TRBV28 and TRBJ2-1, with 7 bases aligning to TRBD1. The length of the CDR3 is 13 residues. V lost 5 bases to trimming and J lost 9 bases; unmatched junction nucleotides: 7. Germline V CDR1 and CDR2: MDHEN, SYDVKM. The CDR3 bases are TGTGCCAGCAGTATGCGACAGGGTAGTGAGCAGTTCTTC. Residues: CASSMRQGSEQFF.

The chain recombines TRBV7-8 with TRBJ2-7, with 10 bases aligning to TRBD2. CDR3 length: 14 amino acids. V trimming: 5 bases; J trimming: 6 bases; junction bases outside the gene matches: 7. Germline CDR1 SGHVS, CDR2 FQNEAQ. CDR3 coding DNA: TGTGCCAGCAGCAGCTCCAGGACTAGCGGCGAGCAGTACTTC. As protein: CASSSSRTSGEQYF.

The V gene is TRBV19, the J gene TRBJ1-1, with D possibly being TRBD1 (5 bases). Germline V gene data show CDR1 as LNHDA and CDR2 as SQIVND (reference sequence). With 5 bases removed from V and 0 bases from J, the gap between germline ends came to 10 bases. The CDR3 extends over 14 amino acids. Written as DNA, the CDR3 is TGTGCCAGTAGTGCCGGGACTTTGAACACTGAAGCTTTCTTT. Its translation is CASSAGTLNTEAFF.

About this clone itself: Other DNA sequences in the sample encode the same CDR3. This sequence joins TRBV3-1 (or the pseudogene TRBV3-2) and TRBJ2-1, with D perhaps TRBD2 (5 bases). V lost 4 bases and J lost 7, with 11 bases in between. This CDR3 spans 13 amino acids. Germline-derived CDR1 and CDR2 are LGHDT and YNNKEL (reference sequence). CDR3: CASSPGGGNEQFF. The CDR3 nucleotides are TGTGCCAGCAGCCCCGGAGGAGGTAATGAGCAGTTCTTC.

This clone was seen only a few times. The chain joins TRBV5-6 to TRBJ2-7; D may be TRBD2 (5 bases). CDR1 and CDR2 from the germline V gene are SGHDT and YYEEEE. V was trimmed by 3 bases and J by 6 bases, leaving 16 bases between them. The length of the CDR3 is 14 residues. Here the CDR3 DNA reads TGTGCCAGCAGCTACGGTATGAGGGCTGGCGAGCAGTACTTC. Its protein product is CASSYGMRAGEQYF.

The gene calls are TRBV11-2 and TRBJ2-6; 7 nucleotides line up with TRBD1. V gave up 4 bases and J gave up 4 bases; unmatched junction bases: 4. Germline CDR1 and CDR2: SGHAT and FQNNGV. The CDR3 has 15 residues. CDR3 sequence reads: CASSYTGAGANVLTF. Here the CDR3 DNA reads TGTGCCAGCAGCTATACAGGGGCCGGGGCCAACGTCCTGACTTTC.

The chain employs TRBV5-1 and TRBJ2-3, with no clear D. V lost 2 bases and J 1 base, leaving 8 bases between the germline ends. CDR1 SGHRS and CDR2 YFSETQ come from the germline V gene. The CDR3 is 14 residues long. CDR3 sequence (DNA): TGCGCCAGCAGCTTAGAGAGCGGCACAGATACGCAGTATTTT. Residues: CASSLESGTDTQYF.

A few counts support this clone. J is TRBJ1-5 and V is TRBV7-9; a weak D match, TRBD1 (5 bases). This CDR3 comprises 13 residues. The germline V gene encodes CDR1 SEHNR and CDR2 FQNEAQ (reference sequence). The V gene lost 2 bases and the J gene lost 11 bases, with 13 bases spanning the gap. CDR3 bases: TGTGCCAGCAGCTTAAACCCGGGGGAGGCCCAGCATTTT. Translating it yields CASSLNPGEAQHF.

In this sample, this clone turned up a few times. This chain links TRBV5-1 with TRBJ2-3; TRBD2 agrees at 10 bases. From germline, CDR1 is SGHRS and CDR2 YFSETQ. Trimming took 3 bases from V and 7 from J; bases not matched to a gene: 8. The CDR3 sequence is 15 residues long. The CDR3 bases are TGCGCCAGCAGCTCCACTAGCGGGACCGGTTATACGCAGTATTTT. Protein product: CASSSTSGTGYTQYF.

The V and J genes are TRBV4-1 and TRBJ1-5, with 10 bases that match TRBD1. The CDR3 contains 16 residues. V lost 1 base to trimming and J lost 7 bases; unmatched junction nucleotides: 7. Germline V CDR1 and CDR2: MGHRA, YSYEKL. CDR3 region: CASSQVGTGVIQPQHF. The CDR3 DNA reads TGCGCCAGCAGCCAAGTGGGGACAGGGGTAATACAGCCCCAGCATTTT.

The chain combines TRBV5-4 with TRBJ2-7, with 8 bases fitting TRBD2. Germline CDR1 SGHNT, CDR2 YYREEE (reference sequence). J gave up 4 bases and V 2 bases, and 8 bases lay outside the gene matches. This CDR3 region has 15 residues. CDR3 residues: CASSLVAGPYYEQYF. The CDR3 nucleotides are TGTGCCAGCAGCTTAGTAGCGGGGCCCTATTACGAGCAGTACTTC.

V gene TRBV30 combines with J gene TRBJ1-1, with D unclear. Per the germline V gene, CDR1 is GTSNPN and CDR2 is SVGIG (reference sequence). Trimming cost V 4 bases and J 6 bases, with 9 bases left between them. The CDR3 runs 11 residues. As DNA, the CDR3 is TGTGCCTGGATCTTAGAGGCTGAAGCTTTCTTT. Amino acids: CAWILEAEAFF.